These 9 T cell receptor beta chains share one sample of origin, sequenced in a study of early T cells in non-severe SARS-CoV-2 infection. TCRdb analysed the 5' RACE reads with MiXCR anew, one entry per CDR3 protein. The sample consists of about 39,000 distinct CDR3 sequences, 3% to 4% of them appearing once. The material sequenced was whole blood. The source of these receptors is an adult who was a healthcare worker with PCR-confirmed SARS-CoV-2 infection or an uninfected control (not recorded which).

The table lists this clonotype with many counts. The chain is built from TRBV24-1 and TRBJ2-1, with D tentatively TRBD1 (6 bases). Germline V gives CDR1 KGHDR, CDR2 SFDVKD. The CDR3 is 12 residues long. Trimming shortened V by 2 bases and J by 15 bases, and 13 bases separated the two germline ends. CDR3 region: CATSDSQGPGFF. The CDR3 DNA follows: TGTGCCACCAGTGATTCACAGGGCCCGGGGTTCTTC.

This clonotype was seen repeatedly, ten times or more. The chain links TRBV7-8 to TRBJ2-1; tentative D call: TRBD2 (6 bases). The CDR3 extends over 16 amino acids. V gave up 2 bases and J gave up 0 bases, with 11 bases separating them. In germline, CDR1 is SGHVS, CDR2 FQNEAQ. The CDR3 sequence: CASSLTPGVSYNEQFF. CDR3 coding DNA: TGTGCCAGCAGCTTAACTCCGGGGGTCTCCTACAATGAGCAGTTCTTC.

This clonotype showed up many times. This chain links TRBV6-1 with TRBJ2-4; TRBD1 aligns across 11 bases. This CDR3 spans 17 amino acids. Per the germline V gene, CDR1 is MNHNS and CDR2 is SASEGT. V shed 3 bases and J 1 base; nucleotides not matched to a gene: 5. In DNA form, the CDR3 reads TGTGCCAGCAGTGAGGGACAGGGGGGCCGGGCCAAAAACATTCAGTACTTC. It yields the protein CASSEGQGGRAKNIQYF.

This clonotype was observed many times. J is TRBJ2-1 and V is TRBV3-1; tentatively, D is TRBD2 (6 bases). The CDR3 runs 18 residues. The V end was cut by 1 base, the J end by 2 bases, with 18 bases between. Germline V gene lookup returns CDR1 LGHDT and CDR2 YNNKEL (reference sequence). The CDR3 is CASSQVVSGGAPYNEQFF. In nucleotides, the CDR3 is TGTGCCAGCAGCCAAGTGGTGTCGGGCGGGGCGCCCTACAATGAGCAGTTCTTC.

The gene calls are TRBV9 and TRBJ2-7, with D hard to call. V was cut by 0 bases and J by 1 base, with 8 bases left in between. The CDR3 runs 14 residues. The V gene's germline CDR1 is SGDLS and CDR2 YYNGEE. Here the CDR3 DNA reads TGTGCCAGCAGCGTAGCGGGCACATCCTACGAGCAGTACTTC. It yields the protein CASSVAGTSYEQYF.

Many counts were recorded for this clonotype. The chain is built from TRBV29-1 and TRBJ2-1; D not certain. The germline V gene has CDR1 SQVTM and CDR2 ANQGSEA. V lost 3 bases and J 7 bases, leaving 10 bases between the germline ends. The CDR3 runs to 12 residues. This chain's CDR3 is CSVEFAANEQFF. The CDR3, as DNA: TGCAGCGTTGAGTTTGCAGCTAATGAGCAGTTCTTC.

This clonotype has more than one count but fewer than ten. CDR3 sequence reads: CASSPPAGGYNEQFF. CDR3 in DNA: TGCGCCAGCAGCCCTCCCGCAGGTGGCTACAATGAGCAGTTCTTC. The chain is built from TRBV5-1 and TRBJ2-1; the D is unclear. In germline, CDR1 is SGHRS, CDR2 YFSETQ. The CDR3 spans 15 residues. V lost 4 bases to trimming and J lost 3 bases, with 14 bases between them.

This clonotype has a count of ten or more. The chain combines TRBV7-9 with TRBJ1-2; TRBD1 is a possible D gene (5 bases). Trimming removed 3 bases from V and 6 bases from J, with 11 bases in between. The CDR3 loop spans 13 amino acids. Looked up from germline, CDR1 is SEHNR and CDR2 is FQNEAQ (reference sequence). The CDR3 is CASSFSGRDGYTF. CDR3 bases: TGTGCCAGCAGCTTCTCAGGGAGAGATGGCTACACCTTC. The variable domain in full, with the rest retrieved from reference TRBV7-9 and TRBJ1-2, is DTGVSQNPRHKITKRGQNVTFRCDPISEHNRLYWYRQTLGQGPEFLTYFQNEAQLEKSRLLSDRFSAERPKGSFSTLEIQRTEQGDSAMYLCASSFSGRDGYTFGSGTRLTVV.

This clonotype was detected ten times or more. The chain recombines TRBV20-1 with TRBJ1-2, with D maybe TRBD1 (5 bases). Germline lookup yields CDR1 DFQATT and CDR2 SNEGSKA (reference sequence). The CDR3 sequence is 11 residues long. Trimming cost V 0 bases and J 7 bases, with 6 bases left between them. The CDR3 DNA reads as TGCAGTGCTAGAGATGGGGGTGGCTACACCTTC. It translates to CSARDGGGYTF.